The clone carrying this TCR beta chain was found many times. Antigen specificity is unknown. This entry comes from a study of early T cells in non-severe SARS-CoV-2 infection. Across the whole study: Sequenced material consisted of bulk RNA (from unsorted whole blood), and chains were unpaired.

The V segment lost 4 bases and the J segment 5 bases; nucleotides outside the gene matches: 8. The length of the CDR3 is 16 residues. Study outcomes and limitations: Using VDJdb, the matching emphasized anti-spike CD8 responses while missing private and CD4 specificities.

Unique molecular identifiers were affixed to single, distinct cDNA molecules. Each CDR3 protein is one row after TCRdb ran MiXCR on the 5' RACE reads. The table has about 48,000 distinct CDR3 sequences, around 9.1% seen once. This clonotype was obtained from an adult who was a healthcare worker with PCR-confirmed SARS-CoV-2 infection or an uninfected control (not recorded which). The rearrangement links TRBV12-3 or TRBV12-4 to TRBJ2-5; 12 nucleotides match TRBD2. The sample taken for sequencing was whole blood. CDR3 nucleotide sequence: TGTGCCAGCAGTTCCCTTCTAGCGGGAGGGCCGGAGACCCAGTACTTC. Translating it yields CASSSLLAGGPETQYF.